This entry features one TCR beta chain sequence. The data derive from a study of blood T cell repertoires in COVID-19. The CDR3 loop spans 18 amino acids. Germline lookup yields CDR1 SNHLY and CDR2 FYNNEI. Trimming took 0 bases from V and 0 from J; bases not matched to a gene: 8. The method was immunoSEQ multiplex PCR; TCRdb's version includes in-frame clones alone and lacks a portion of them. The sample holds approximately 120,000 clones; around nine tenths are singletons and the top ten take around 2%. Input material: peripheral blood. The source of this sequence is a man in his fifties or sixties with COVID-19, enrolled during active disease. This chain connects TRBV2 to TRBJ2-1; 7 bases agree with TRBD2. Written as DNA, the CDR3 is TGTGCCAGCAGTGAAGCACTAGCGCCTCCCAGCTCCTACAATGAGCAGTTCTTC. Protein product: CASSEALAPPSSYNEQFF.